A selection of T cell receptor beta chains follows, all from one sample in a study of response to subunit inactivated influenza vaccine. TCRdb passed the RT-PCR reads through MiXCR, listing each CDR3 protein once. The sample shows roughly 540,000 distinct CDR3 sequences, around 21% of them seen only once. In addition, the sample was reused for a study of T cells expressing NK-cell markers.

Sequenced material: CD4+ T cells sorted from PBMCs, taken roughly 12 days after vaccination. These receptors were collected from a man aged 45-65 years who received an inactivated influenza vaccine. Both conserved end residues are part of each CDR3. Each record gives: D gene, clone size, V gene, J gene, CDR3 protein, CDR3 DNA. A D gene is named only where the DNA matches it firmly. Size is stated for part of the rows, as once, few or many counts, or as a class when the clone is expanded.

.	few	TRBV6-2/TRBV6-3	TRBJ1-4	CASSYNRTNEKLFF	TGTGCCAGCAGTTACAATCGGACTAATGAAAAACTGTTTTTT
TRBD1	.	TRBV5-1	TRBJ2-2	CASSINRGNTGELFF	TGCGCCAGCAGCATCAACAGGGGCAACACCGGGGAGCTGTTTTTT
TRBD2	.	TRBV28	TRBJ2-5	CATRTSGSFGETQYF	TGTGCCACCCGGACTAGCGGGAGTTTTGGAGAGACCCAGTACTTC
TRBD1	few	TRBV4-2	TRBJ2-1	CASSQELGQGPYNEQFF	TGTGCCAGCAGCCAAGAACTGGGACAGGGGCCCTACAATGAGCAGTTCTTC
TRBD1	few	TRBV4-2	TRBJ2-3	CASRRDRKTDTQYF	TGTGCCAGCCGTAGGGACAGAAAAACAGATACGCAGTATTTT
.	.	TRBV3-1	TRBJ1-4	CASSQEGRAYGKLFF	TGTGCCAGCAGCCAAGAAGGGAGGGCGTACGGAAAACTGTTTTTT
.	few	TRBV24-1	TRBJ2-3	CATSDLWDTQYF	TGTGCCACCAGTGATTTATGGGATACGCAGTATTTT
.	few	TRBV5-1	TRBJ1-5	CASSLVGGNNQPQHF	TGCGCCAGCAGCTTGGTAGGGGGTAACAATCAGCCCCAGCATTTT
.	few	TRBV2	TRBJ2-7	CASKVFYGRTVSEQYF	TGTGCCAGCAAGGTATTTTACGGTCGAACGGTTTCCGAGCAGTACTTC
.	.	TRBV3-1	TRBJ1-2	CASSQAGMYYGYTF	TGTGCCAGCAGCCAAGCAGGGATGTACTATGGCTACACCTTC
.	few	TRBV20-1	TRBJ1-4	CSARESWRPNEKLFF	TGCAGTGCCCGGGAGTCTTGGAGACCTAATGAAAAACTGTTTTTT